These 18 T cell receptor beta chains were sequenced from one sample in a study of blood T cell repertoires in COVID-19. Repertoires were generated with immunoSEQ multiplex PCR, while TCRdb's copy carries only in-frame clones and drops some. The top ten clones hold less than 11% of a sample with about 370,000 clones, around 87% of them seen once. Sequencing was done on a sample of peripheral blood. These receptors were obtained from a woman aged 25-40 years with COVID-19, enrolled during active disease.

The chain recombines TRBV5-1 with TRBJ2-1; 9 bases line up with TRBD2. Germline V gene data show CDR1 as SGHRS and CDR2 as YFSETQ. The CDR3 consists of 15 residues. V lost 0 bases and J lost 7; bases outside the gene matches: 5. For the CDR3, the DNA is TGCGCCAGCAGCTTGGATGTAGCGGGAGTTAATGAGCAGTTCTTC. Amino acids: CASSLDVAGVNEQFF.

This rearrangement joins TRBV5-5 to TRBJ2-2; 7 bases are a match to TRBD1. The germline V gene encodes CDR1 SGHKS and CDR2 YYEKEE (reference sequence). The CDR3 runs 14 residues. Trimming took 3 bases from V and 7 from J; bases not matched to a gene: 6. For the CDR3, the DNA is TGTGCCAGCAGCTGGGGACGACAGGGCGGGGAGCTGTTTTTT. It specifies CASSWGRQGGELFF.

This clone has only one observation. CDR3: CASSIVTRGLRTDTQYF. CDR3 nucleotide sequence: TGTGCCAGTAGTATAGTCACCAGGGGTCTACGCACAGATACGCAGTATTTT. The rearrangement uses TRBV19 and TRBJ2-3, with D perhaps TRBD1 (6 bases). Per germline, CDR1 LNHDA and CDR2 SQIVND (reference sequence). V lost 1 base and J lost 1, with 15 bases in between. The CDR3 totals 17 residues.

This CDR3 is CASSQPGLGSDTQYF. CDR3 nucleotides: TGTGCCAGCAGCCAACCGGGACTAGGGAGTGATACGCAGTATTTT. V gene TRBV14 combines with J gene TRBJ2-3; 8 bases agree with TRBD2. Trimming removed 2 bases from V and 6 bases from J; junction bases left unmatched: 7. CDR1 is SGHDN and CDR2 is FVKESK in the germline V gene. The CDR3 contains 15 residues.

The chain combines TRBV29-1 with TRBJ2-1; 13 bases agree with TRBD2. The trim removed 6 bases at V and 7 bases at J, leaving 6 bases unmatched. From germline, CDR1 is SQVTM and CDR2 ANQGSEA. CDR3 size: 14 residues. Written as DNA, the CDR3 is TGCAGCGTCGGACTAGCGGGAGTTGCTAATGAGCAGTTCTTC. It translates to CSVGLAGVANEQFF.

This clone was detected only a few times. The chain employs TRBV24-1 and TRBJ2-1; 7 bases match TRBD2. This CDR3 comprises 16 residues. After removal of 5 bases from V and 0 bases from J, the junction contained 6 bases not matched to a gene. Looked up from germline, CDR1 is KGHDR and CDR2 is SFDVKD. This CDR3 reads CATSASTSSSYNEQFF. The CDR3 DNA is TGTGCCACCAGTGCCTCGACTAGCTCCTCCTACAATGAGCAGTTCTTC.

The chain employs TRBV10-3 and TRBJ2-7; a weak D match, TRBD1 (6 bases). The V gene's germline CDR1 is ENHRY and CDR2 SYGVKD. The length of the CDR3 is 15 residues. The V end lost 0 bases, the J end lost 2 bases, and 11 bases lay between the germline ends. The CDR3 protein is CAISESRQGTYEQYF. The CDR3, as DNA: TGTGCCATCAGTGAGTCGAGGCAGGGGACCTACGAGCAGTACTTC.

V gene TRBV5-1 combines with J gene TRBJ2-1; 7 bases match TRBD2. The CDR3 sequence is 16 residues long. Per the germline V gene, CDR1 is SGHRS and CDR2 is YFSETQ. The V segment lost 0 bases and the J segment 4 bases; nucleotides outside the gene matches: 7. The CDR3: CASSLVLREIYNEQFF. CDR3 DNA: TGCGCCAGCAGCTTGGTTTTGCGGGAGATTTACAATGAGCAGTTCTTC.

The V gene is TRBV9, the J gene TRBJ2-7, with D possibly matching TRBD2 (7 bases). The V gene's germline CDR1 is SGDLS and CDR2 YYNGEE. CDR3 size: 15 residues. Trimming stripped 3 bases from V and 7 bases from J, with 20 bases between. CDR3 sequence: CASSGLGGLSTEQYF. The CDR3, as DNA: TGTGCCAGCAGCGGCTTGGGGGGGCTCTCTACGGAGCAGTACTTC.

The chain is built from TRBV19 and TRBJ1-5; D is uncertain. Trimming took off 5 bases at V and 0 bases at J, with 8 bases between the two ends. CDR3 size: 14 residues. The germline gives CDR1 LNHDA, CDR2 SQIVND (reference sequence). CDR3 coding DNA: TGTGCCAGTAGTGCAGGTAATAGCAATCAGCCCCAGCATTTT. It is translated as CASSAGNSNQPQHF.

This CDR3 reads CASSFQGDYGYTF. In nucleotides, the CDR3 is TGCGCCAGCAGCTTTCAGGGCGACTATGGCTACACCTTC. J is TRBJ1-2 and V is TRBV5-1; possibly TRBD1 for D (5 bases). Germline V gene data show CDR1 as SGHRS and CDR2 as YFSETQ. V was shortened by 2 bases and J by 3 bases, with 8 bases between the two germline ends. The CDR3 spans 13 residues.

V is TRBV20-1 and J is TRBJ1-3; D is undetermined. With 3 bases removed from V and 2 bases from J, the gap between germline ends came to 11 bases. The CDR3 is made up of 14 amino acids. The germline CDR1 and CDR2 sequences are DFQATT and SNEGSKA (reference sequence). The CDR3 region is CSASVYSAGNTIYF. In DNA form, the CDR3 reads TGCAGTGCTAGTGTCTACTCGGCTGGAAACACCATATATTTT.

DNA of the CDR3: TGTGCCAGCAGCTTACTGAATGAGCAGTTCTTC. Protein: CASSLLNEQFF. The chain links TRBV7-9 to TRBJ2-1; the D is unclear. V was pared by 2 bases and J by 7 bases, with 3 bases between. Germline loops: CDR1 SEHNR, CDR2 FQNEAQ (reference sequence). The CDR3 spans 11 residues.

V is TRBV28 and J is TRBJ2-5; the D gene is possibly TRBD2 (5 bases). CDR3 length: 15 amino acids. Per germline, CDR1 MDHEN and CDR2 SYDVKM. V was shortened by 2 bases and J by 5 bases, with 15 bases between the two germline ends. The CDR3 nucleotides are TGTGCCAGCAGTTTACGGGGAAATCTTGGGGAGACCCAGTACTTC. Protein: CASSLRGNLGETQYF.

This chain joins TRBV24-1 and TRBJ2-3; the match to TRBD1 covers 7 bases. The CDR3 has 15 amino acids. Looked up from germline, CDR1 is KGHDR and CDR2 is SFDVKD. Unmatched junction bases numbered 13, after V lost 2 bases and J lost 12 bases. The CDR3 is CATSDSDRMKIRQYF. The CDR3 bases are TGTGCCACCAGTGATTCGGACAGGATGAAGATACGACAGTATTTT.

The chain uses TRBV11-2 and TRBJ1-4, with TRBD1 matching over 8 bases. V was pared by 5 bases and J by 4 bases, with 6 bases of the junction left unmatched. Germline-derived CDR1 and CDR2 are SGHAT and FQNNGV. The length of the CDR3 is 15 residues. The CDR3 DNA follows: TGTGCCAGCAGCACCGGGGACAGGCGTAATGAAAAACTGTTTTTT. Protein: CASSTGDRRNEKLFF.

This CDR3 reads CASSRQENTEAFF. The CDR3 DNA sequence: TGTGCCAGCAGTCGACAGGAGAACACTGAAGCTTTCTTT. The chain employs TRBV27 and TRBJ1-1, with D possibly being TRBD1 (6 bases). Germline V gene sequence: CDR1 MNHEY, CDR2 SMNVEV (reference sequence). The CDR3 is made up of 13 amino acids. The V end lost 5 bases, the J end lost 1 base, and 8 bases lay between the germline ends.

The chain uses TRBV7-6 and TRBJ2-7, with TRBD1 identical over 10 bases. This CDR3 comprises 13 residues. The germline V gene encodes CDR1 SGHVS and CDR2 FNYEAQ. Unmatched junction bases numbered 4, after V lost 5 bases and J lost 6 bases. The CDR3 nucleotides are TGTGCCAGCAGCGACCGGACAGGGGGCGAGCAGTACTTC. It is translated as CASSDRTGGEQYF.